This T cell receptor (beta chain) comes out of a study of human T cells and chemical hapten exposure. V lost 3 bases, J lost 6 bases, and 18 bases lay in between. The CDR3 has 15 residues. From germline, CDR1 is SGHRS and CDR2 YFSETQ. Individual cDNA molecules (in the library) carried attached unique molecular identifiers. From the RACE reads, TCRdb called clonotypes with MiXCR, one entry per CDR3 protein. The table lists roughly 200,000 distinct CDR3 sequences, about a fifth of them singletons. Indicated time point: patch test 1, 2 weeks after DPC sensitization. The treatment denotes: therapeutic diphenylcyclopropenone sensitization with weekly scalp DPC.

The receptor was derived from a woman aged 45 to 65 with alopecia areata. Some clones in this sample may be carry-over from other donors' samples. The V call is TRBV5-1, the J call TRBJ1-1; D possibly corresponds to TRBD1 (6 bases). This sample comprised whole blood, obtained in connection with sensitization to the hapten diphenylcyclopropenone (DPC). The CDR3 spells CASSSHPDSHAEAFF. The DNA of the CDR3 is TGCGCCAGCAGCTCCCACCCGGACAGCCACGCTGAAGCTTTCTTT.